This is a list of T cell receptor beta chains from one sample in a study of T cell responses to AZD1222 COVID-19 vaccine. Sequenced by immunoSEQ multiplex PCR; TCRdb stores in-frame clones only, minus some. This table holds around 140,000 clones, approximately 89% found once. This specimen consisted of peripheral blood, obtained 28 days after the second AZD1222 dose. Every receptor here comes from an adult who received the AZD1222 COVID-19 vaccine. Both conserved end residues are part of each CDR3. The order of the fields is V gene, D gene, J gene, clone size, CDR3 protein, CDR3 DNA. The D gene is left open where the match is weak. Not every row has a clone size; where given, it reads once, few, many or a size class.

V: TRBV4-1; D: NA; J: TRBJ2-2; size: NA; CDR3: CASGLLGFGELFF; DNA: TGCGCCAGCGGTCTCCTGGGGTTCGGGGAGCTGTTTTTT
V: TRBV28; D: NA; J: TRBJ1-1; size: few; CDR3: CASSLYRGVITEAFF; DNA: TGTGCCAGCAGTTTATACCGGGGCGTGATCACTGAAGCTTTCTTT
V: TRBV4-2; D: NA; J: TRBJ1-1; size: once; CDR3: CASSQEPEAFF; DNA: TGTGCCAGCAGCCAAGAACCTGAAGCTTTCTTT
V: TRBV6-2/TRBV6-3; D: NA; J: TRBJ1-5; size: NA; CDR3: CASSSGHENQPQHF; DNA: TGTGCCAGCAGTTCCGGACACGAGAATCAGCCCCAGCATTTT
V: TRBV2; D: NA; J: TRBJ1-2; size: NA; CDR3: CASTLPDGRSYGYTF; DNA: TGTGCCAGCACTCTCCCCGATGGGCGATCCTATGGCTACACCTTC
V: TRBV28; D: NA; J: TRBJ2-1; size: NA; CDR3: CASRPGRAENNEQFF; DNA: TGTGCCAGCAGGCCTGGCAGGGCGGAGAACAATGAGCAGTTCTTC
V: TRBV2; D: TRBD2; J: TRBJ2-1; size: once; CDR3: CASTRTSGYNEQFF; DNA: TGTGCCAGCACTCGGACTAGCGGCTACAATGAGCAGTTCTTC
V: TRBV14; D: TRBD1; J: TRBJ1-6; size: NA; CDR3: CASSERQGASPLHF; DNA: TGTGCCAGCAGCGAGAGACAGGGGGCTTCACCCCTCCACTTT
V: TRBV13; D: NA; J: TRBJ2-3; size: NA; CDR3: CASSLGMPDTQYF; DNA: TGTGCCAGCAGCTTAGGTATGCCAGATACGCAGTATTTT
V: TRBV4-3; D: NA; J: TRBJ1-2; size: NA; CDR3: CASSQAGGGSYGYTF; DNA: TGCGCCAGCAGCCAAGCGGGGGGAGGCTCCTATGGCTACACCTTC
V: TRBV6-1; D: TRBD1; J: TRBJ1-2; size: NA; CDR3: CASSAPGQFNNYGYTF; DNA: TGTGCCAGCAGTGCTCCGGGACAGTTCAATAACTATGGCTACACCTTC
V: TRBV19; D: NA; J: TRBJ1-1; size: NA; CDR3: CASSLGDTEAFF; DNA: TGTGCCAGTAGTTTGGGGGACACTGAAGCTTTCTTT
V: TRBV7-9; D: TRBD1; J: TRBJ1-2; size: once; CDR3: CASSLVEKQGYGYTF; DNA: TGTGCCAGCAGCTTAGTGGAAAAACAGGGGTACGGCTACACCTTC
V: TRBV5-4; D: NA; J: TRBJ2-5; size: NA; CDR3: CASSWSGEETQYF; DNA: TGTGCCAGCAGCTGGAGTGGTGAAGAGACCCAGTACTTC
V: TRBV19; D: NA; J: TRBJ1-1; size: NA; CDR3: CASSREGTEAFF; DNA: TGTGCCAGTAGTAGGGAAGGGACTGAAGCTTTCTTT
V: TRBV7-9; D: NA; J: TRBJ1-4; size: NA; CDR3: CASSLVQGINEKLFF; DNA: TGTGCCAGCAGCCTCGTACAGGGAATTAATGAAAAACTGTTTTTT
V: TRBV11-1; D: NA; J: TRBJ2-5; size: NA; CDR3: CASSLMQFQETQYF; DNA: TGTGCCAGCAGCCTGATGCAGTTCCAAGAGACCCAGTACTTC